The T cell receptor (beta chain) under discussion was sequenced for a study of CD8+ T cells in alopecia areata (dated by TCRdb to the late 2010s). About the study as a whole: High-throughput TCRbeta sequencing was used to examine T cell clonal expansion in alopecia areata in both the C3H/HeJ mouse model and human patients. Scalp tissue and sorted CD4+ and CD8+ peripheral blood T cells from patchy and totalis/universalis alopecia areata patients and from healthy controls were covered by human TCRbeta sequencing. Scalp clonality was compared across normal scalp (n=4), patchy alopecia areata scalp (n=8), and alopecia totalis/universalis scalp (n=8). RNA was extracted with the PAXgene miRNA kit for fixed scalp, the miRNeasy kit for PBMCs, and the RNeasy kit for mouse skin. immunoSEQ multiplex PCR using 35 Vbeta forward primers and 13 Jbeta reverse primers was used to amplify TCRbeta CDR3 regions.

Library prep was done by the immunoSEQ multiplex PCR assay. RNA was extracted from all samples and reverse transcribed into cDNA, which served as template for TCR sequencing. SuperScript III was used to make first-strand cDNA, primed with a 2:1 mix of oligo-dT and random hexamers. Amplification bias was assessed with a synthetic immune receptor repertoire, and residual bias was removed computationally. In the authors' own workflow: Raw reads were preprocessed to remove errors, and CDR3 was defined according to IMGT conventions as the region from the conserved cysteine to phenylalanine. Clonality was computed as 1 minus the Shannon entropy, with the entropy normalized by log2 of the number of productive unique TCRs. Whether scalp clones were CD4 or CD8 was inferred by matching scalp TCRbeta sequences against CD4 and CD8 repertoires sorted from blood. TCRdb re-hosts the immuneACCESS table, in-frame sequences only. Its copies lack some clones; in the studies checked, an unresolved V gene accounts for under half of them, and the cause for the rest is not known. Clonal size and the V and J genes are those of that table, whereas D and trimming came from the DNA. The sample contains 200,000 to 250,000 clones, around 50% of them found a single time. Together, the top ten hold about 5.3% of the sample.

The germline ends are 7 bases apart after V is trimmed by 4 bases and J by 3 bases. The germline V gene specifies SQVTM as CDR1 and ANQGSEA as CDR2. Including cysteine and phenylalanine, the CDR3 has 11 amino acids. Kept here is only the CDR3 DNA, which spans 33 bases and is read in frame from base 1. On this clone: The antigen it recognizes is unknown. No much larger clone is present one base from it, and per-base qualities are unavailable. The same CDR3 arises from other DNA sequences in this sample as well.

PBMCs were isolated by density centrifugation and stained for CD3, CD4 and CD8, and CD4+ and CD8+ T cells were sorted on a FACSAria. Unaffected controls provided scalp biopsies and blood samples. General findings and caveats noted by the study authors: Unlike mouse skin, where gammadelta T cells dominate, normal human skin contains resident alphabeta T cells that get sequenced too, which complicates analysis of the scalp TCR repertoire. Shared TCR sequences between patients were less evident than in mice, which may be partly attributable to HLA diversity in the patient population. Higher clonality and more expanded CD8+ clones were observed in lesional scalp than in normal scalp, particularly in alopecia totalis/universalis, a finding suggestive of antigenic drive.

The sequence came from a human donor in good health. The chain links TRBV29-1 with TRBJ2-7; the D gene assignment is ambiguous. Sequencing was performed on CD8+ T cells sorted from blood. The bases read TGCAGCGTTGTGGGTGGCTACGAGCAGTACTTC. Its protein product is CSVVGGYEQYF.